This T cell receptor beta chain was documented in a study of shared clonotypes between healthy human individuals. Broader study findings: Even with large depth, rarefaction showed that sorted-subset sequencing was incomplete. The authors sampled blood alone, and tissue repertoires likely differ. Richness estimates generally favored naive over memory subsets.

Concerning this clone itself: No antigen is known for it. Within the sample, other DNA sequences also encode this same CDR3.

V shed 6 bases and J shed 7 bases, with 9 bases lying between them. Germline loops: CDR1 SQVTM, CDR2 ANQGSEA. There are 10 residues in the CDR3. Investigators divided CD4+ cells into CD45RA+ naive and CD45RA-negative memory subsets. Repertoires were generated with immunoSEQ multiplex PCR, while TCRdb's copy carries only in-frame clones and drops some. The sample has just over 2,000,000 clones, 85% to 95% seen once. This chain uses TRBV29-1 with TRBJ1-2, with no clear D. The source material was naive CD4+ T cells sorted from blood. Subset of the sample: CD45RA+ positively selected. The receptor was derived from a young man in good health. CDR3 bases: TGCAGCGTAGAGGGTGGTGGCTACACCTTC. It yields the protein CSVEGGGYTF.